The present T cell receptor beta chain was sequenced within a study of blood T cell repertoires in COVID-19. V was pared by 4 bases and J by 0 bases, with 12 bases of the junction left unmatched. This CDR3 has 17 amino acids. Germline V gene sequence: CDR1 SGHDT, CDR2 YYEEEE. Only in-frame clones appear in the TCRdb table, and some are missing; sequencing was by immunoSEQ multiplex PCR. The data hold about 140,000 clones, with about 89% observed a single time. The TCR originated in a man between 50 and 59 years old who had recovered from COVID-19. The V and J genes are TRBV5-6 and TRBJ2-7; 8 bases align to TRBD2. The sample was peripheral blood. The CDR3 here is CASSPAAGAHFSYEQYF. The CDR3 coding sequence is TGTGCCAGCAGCCCTGCAGCGGGGGCCCATTTCTCCTACGAGCAGTACTTC.